The 22 T cell receptor beta chains presented below share a single source sample, sequenced in a study of blood T cells in healthy people across ages. PCR was performed a second time for about 7 to 12 cycles using a sample-barcoded 5' primer and a J-beta primer mix. Using its own MiXCR run on the 5' RACE reads, TCRdb lists one record per CDR3 protein. Of 700,000 to 900,000 distinct CDR3 sequences listed, around half were seen once; the top ten hold approximately 40%. Source material: blood. The receptors derive from an elderly man in good health.

This clonotype was recorded only once. The genes are TRBV7-2 and TRBJ2-7; 14 nucleotides agree with TRBD2. The CDR3 has 15 amino acids. Germline trimming cut 7 bases from V and 7 bases from J; bases unmatched to any gene: 9. CDR1 is SGHTA and CDR2 is FQGNSA in the germline V gene. In DNA form, the CDR3 reads TGTGCCAGCAAGGGACTAGCGGGAGTGCACAATGAGCAGTACTTC. It is translated as CASKGLAGVHNEQYF.

The chain links TRBV6-5 to TRBJ1-2, with D maybe TRBD1 (5 bases). The CDR3 is 14 residues long. Looked up from germline, CDR1 is MNHEY and CDR2 is SVGAGI. The germline V and J ends were trimmed by 6 bases and 8 bases, with 19 bases remaining between them. In DNA, the CDR3 is TGTGCCAGCAGAACGACGGGGCCCGGAGGGGGCTACACCTTC. This codes for CASRTTGPGGGYTF.

This clonotype has just a few counts. The CDR3 sequence: CASSSTAGVSYEQYF. The CDR3 DNA sequence: TGTGCCAGCAGCTCCACGGCGGGAGTATCCTACGAGCAGTACTTC. The V and J genes are TRBV5-4 and TRBJ2-7; 7 positions match TRBD2. The germline gives CDR1 SGHNT, CDR2 YYREEE (reference sequence). The CDR3 totals 15 residues. V shed 3 bases and J 1 base; nucleotides not matched to a gene: 7. Using reference TRBV5-4 and TRBJ2-7 for the parts outside the CDR3, the full variable domain is ETGVTQSPTHLIKTRGQQVTLRCSSQSGHNTVSWYQQALGQGPQFIFQYYREEENGRGNFPPRFSGLQFPNYSSELNVNALELDDSALYLCASSSTAGVSYEQYFGPGTRLTVT.

V usage is TRBV7-2 and J usage is TRBJ2-5; TRBD2 matches at 9 bases. This CDR3 region has 16 residues. CDR1 SGHTA and CDR2 FQGNSA come from the germline V gene. The ends lost 1 base at V and 1 base at J; junction bases unmatched: 4. CDR3 residues: CASSLEPSGIQETQYF. Written as DNA, the CDR3 is TGTGCCAGCAGCTTAGAGCCTAGCGGGATCCAAGAGACCCAGTACTTC.

The chain carries TRBV9 and TRBJ1-1; 7 bases match TRBD1. After removal of 3 bases from V and 0 bases from J, the junction contained 5 bases not matched to a gene. The CDR3 runs to 15 residues. Per the germline V gene, CDR1 is SGDLS and CDR2 is YYNGEE. The DNA for the CDR3 is TGTGCCAGCAGCGCAATCGGACAGGTGAACACTGAAGCTTTCTTT. It yields the protein CASSAIGQVNTEAFF.

V usage is TRBV9 and J usage is TRBJ2-1; D is possibly TRBD1 or TRBD2 (5 bases each). Per the germline V gene, CDR1 is SGDLS and CDR2 is YYNGEE. With 2 bases removed from V and 0 bases from J, the gap between germline ends came to 9 bases. There are 15 residues in the CDR3. CDR3 DNA sequence: TGTGCCAGCAGCGTGGGGGTGAGCTCCTACAATGAGCAGTTCTTC. Its protein is CASSVGVSSYNEQFF.

The chain couples TRBV5-5 to TRBJ2-1; TRBD1 aligns across 7 bases. Losses at the gene ends were 3 bases for V and 2 bases for J; bases not matched to a gene: 5. CDR3 size: 15 residues. CDR1 is SGHKS, CDR2 YYEKEE, per germline (reference sequence). In nucleotides, the CDR3 is TGTGCCAGCAGCTGGGACAGCCCTCCCTACAATGAGCAGTTCTTC. It encodes CASSWDSPPYNEQFF. Together with reference TRBV5-5 and TRBJ2-1, the CDR3 gives the full variable domain: DAGVTQSPTHLIKTRGQQVTLRCSPISGHKSVSWYQQVLGQGPQFIFQYYEKEERGRGNFPDRFSARQFPNYSSELNVNALLLGDSALYLCASSWDSPPYNEQFFGPGTRLTVL.

This clonotype showed up just a few times. The chain carries TRBV3-1 and TRBJ1-5; 9 nucleotides line up with TRBD1. From germline, CDR1 is LGHDT and CDR2 YNNKEL (reference sequence). CDR3 length: 14 residues. V was clipped by 5 bases and J by 7 bases; unmatched bases: 6. For the CDR3, the DNA is TGTGCCAGCAGCGCCGGGACAGGGAAACAGCCCCAGCATTTT. As protein: CASSAGTGKQPQHF.

The chain links TRBV2 to TRBJ1-5, with D unresolved. Between the trimmed V and J ends, which lost 6 bases and 3 bases, there was a span of 9 bases. The CDR3 runs 13 residues. CDR1 and CDR2 (germline): SNHLY, FYNNEI. DNA of the CDR3: TGTGCCAGCAGGTCGGGGTACAATCAGCCCCAGCATTTT. Amino acids: CASRSGYNQPQHF.

The V gene is TRBV29-1, the J gene TRBJ1-1; TRBD1 aligns across 12 bases. Germline V gives CDR1 SQVTM, CDR2 ANQGSEA. The J segment lost 6 bases and the V segment lost 6 bases, leaving 5 bases of the junction unmatched. The CDR3 runs 13 residues. Here the CDR3 DNA reads TGCAGCGTGGGGACAGGGGGCAGGGCTGAAGCTTTCTTT. It encodes CSVGTGGRAEAFF.

This sequence joins TRBV3-1 and TRBJ2-1; D is ambiguous. Trimming took 0 bases from V and 7 from J, leaving 10 bases between them. Per the germline V gene, CDR1 is LGHDT and CDR2 is YNNKEL (reference sequence). This CDR3 spans 14 amino acids. CDR3 sequence reads: CASSQDLLSNEQFF. DNA for the CDR3: TGTGCCAGCAGCCAAGATTTACTCTCTAATGAGCAGTTCTTC.

The rearrangement joins TRBV2 to TRBJ2-5, with a tentative D call TRBD2 (6 bases). The V gene lost 6 bases and the J gene lost 11 bases, with 13 bases spanning the gap. The CDR3 covers 11 residues. Germline CDR1 is SNHLY and CDR2 is FYNNEI. CDR3 sequence: CASRGLERQYF. CDR3 in DNA: TGTGCCAGCAGGGGACTCGAACGGCAGTACTTC.

The CDR3 is CAISESRISYEQYF. CDR3 in DNA: TGTGCCATCAGTGAGTCGAGGATTTCCTACGAGCAGTACTTC. The chain couples TRBV10-3 to TRBJ2-7; D is uncertain. This CDR3 is 14 amino acids long. Trimming took off 0 bases at V and 1 base at J, with 7 bases between the two ends. Germline V lookup: CDR1 ENHRY, CDR2 SYGVKD.

The chain employs TRBV18 and TRBJ2-5; perhaps TRBD2 as D (5 bases). This CDR3 is built from 11 residues. V lost 3 bases and J 6 bases, leaving 5 bases between the germline ends. Germline V gene lookup returns CDR1 KGHSH and CDR2 LQKENI. The CDR3 sequence: CASSPGKTQYF. CDR3 DNA sequence: TGTGCCAGCTCACCCGGGAAGACCCAGTACTTC.

The chain recombines TRBV10-3 with TRBJ2-1, with 13 positions matching TRBD2. In germline, CDR1 is ENHRY, CDR2 SYGVKD. The CDR3 is made up of 14 amino acids. Trimming cost V 6 bases and J 5 bases; bases outside gene matches: 1. The CDR3 spells CAISGTSGDNEQFF. The CDR3 coding sequence is TGTGCCATCAGCGGGACTAGCGGGGACAATGAGCAGTTCTTC.

In this sample, this clonotype turned up a few times. The gene calls are TRBV2 and TRBJ2-3; maybe TRBD1 (6 bases). The CDR3 runs 14 residues. Germline V CDR1 and CDR2: SNHLY, FYNNEI. Trimming took off 1 base at V and 14 bases at J, with 19 bases between the two ends. The CDR3 loop reads CASSEDAGVRYAYF. The CDR3 DNA follows: TGTGCCAGCAGTGAAGATGCAGGGGTCAGATACGCGTATTTT.

This chain joins TRBV6-1 and TRBJ2-1, with TRBD2 matching over 12 bases. The CDR3 totals 14 residues. The germline V gene encodes CDR1 MNHNS and CDR2 SASEGT. Losses at the gene ends were 6 bases for V and 10 bases for J; bases not matched to a gene: 7. As DNA, the CDR3 is TGTGCCAGCAGCCCGGGACTAGCGGGCCCAGAGCAGTTCTTC. This sequence encodes CASSPGLAGPEQFF.

Comments on this clonotype: At one boundary the junction diverges from the germline segment, which might be a read error. The chain combines TRBV3-1 with TRBJ2-5; D gene ambiguous. This CDR3 has 14 residues. Germline loops: CDR1 LGHDT, CDR2 YNNKEL (reference sequence). In DNA, the CDR3 is TGTGCCAGCAGCCAAGGTTTCGAGAAAGAGACCCGGTACTTC. It is translated as CASSQGFEKETRYF.

This chain joins TRBV10-1 and TRBJ2-4, with D perhaps TRBD2 (6 bases). Germline CDR1 is WNHNN and CDR2 is SYGVQD (reference sequence). V lost 2 bases to trimming and J lost 5 bases, with 16 bases between them. The CDR3 is made up of 16 amino acids. CDR3 sequence reads: CASSEIIADKENIQYF. The CDR3 DNA is TGCGCCAGCAGTGAGATAATAGCGGACAAAGAAAACATTCAGTACTTC.

In its sample, this clonotype was seen a few times. The chain uses TRBV6-2 or TRBV6-3 and TRBJ2-7; D is undetermined. The CDR3 is 11 amino acids. Trimming removed 6 bases at V and 3 bases at J, with 6 bases between. The germline CDR1 and CDR2 sequences are MNHEY and SVGEGT. CDR3 DNA: TGTGCCAGCAGCTTCATCTACGAGCAGTACTTC. Translated: CASSFIYEQYF.

This clonotype was found a few times. V usage is TRBV5-1 and J usage is TRBJ2-4; TRBD2 matches at 12 bases. The ends lost 4 bases at V and 7 bases at J; junction bases unmatched: 9. This CDR3 has 16 amino acids. Germline V gives CDR1 SGHRS, CDR2 YFSETQ. CDR3 bases: TGCGCCAGCAGCAGCGGACTAGCGGGATGGGGCAACATTCAGTACTTC. It is translated as CASSSGLAGWGNIQYF.

V gene TRBV5-1 combines with J gene TRBJ2-5; 9 bases are shared with TRBD1. The DNA matches TRBJ2-7 better at its end, which makes the J call doubtful. CDR1 is SGHRS, CDR2 YFSETQ, per germline. The CDR3 length is 16 residues. CDR3: CASSLAPGQGGGEQYF. For the CDR3, the DNA is TGCGCCAGCAGCTTGGCCCCGGGACAGGGTGGCGGCGAGCAGTACTTC.